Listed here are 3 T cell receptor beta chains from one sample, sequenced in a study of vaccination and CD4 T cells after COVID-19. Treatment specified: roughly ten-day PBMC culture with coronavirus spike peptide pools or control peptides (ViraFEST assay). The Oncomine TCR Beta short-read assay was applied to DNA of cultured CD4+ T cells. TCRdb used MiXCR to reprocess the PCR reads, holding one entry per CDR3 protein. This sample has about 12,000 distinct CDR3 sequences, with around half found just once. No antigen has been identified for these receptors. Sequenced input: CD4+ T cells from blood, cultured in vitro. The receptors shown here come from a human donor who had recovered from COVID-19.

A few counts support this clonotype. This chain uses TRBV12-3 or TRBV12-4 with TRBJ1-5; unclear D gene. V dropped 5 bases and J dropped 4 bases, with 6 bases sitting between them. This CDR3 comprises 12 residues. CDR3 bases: TGTGCCAGCAGTCGGTCGAATCAGCCCCAGCATTTT. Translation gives CASSRSNQPQHF.

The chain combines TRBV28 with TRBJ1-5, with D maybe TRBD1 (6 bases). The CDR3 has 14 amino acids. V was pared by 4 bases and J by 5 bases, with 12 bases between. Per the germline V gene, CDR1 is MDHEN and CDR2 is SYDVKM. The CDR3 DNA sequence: TGTGCCAGCAGTTGGGGGCAGGGGCATCAGCCCCAGCATTTT. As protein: CASSWGQGHQPQHF.

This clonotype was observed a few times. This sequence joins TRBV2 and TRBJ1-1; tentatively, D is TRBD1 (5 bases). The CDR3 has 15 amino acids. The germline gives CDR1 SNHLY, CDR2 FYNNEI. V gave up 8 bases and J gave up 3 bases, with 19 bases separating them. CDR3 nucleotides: TGTGCCAGCGTCCTTCAGGGAGTAATGGACACTGAAGCTTTCTTT. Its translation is CASVLQGVMDTEAFF.